This T cell receptor beta chain was recovered during a study of early T cells in non-severe SARS-CoV-2 infection. For the study at large: RNA in bulk from unsorted whole blood was sequenced, and chains were unpaired.

TCRdb re-derived calls from the 5' RACE reads in MiXCR, one entry per CDR3 protein. This sample carries roughly 80,000 distinct CDR3 sequences, approximately 10% of them seen once, and the ten largest clones take around 12%. This clonotype was picked up many times. This sequence originates from an adult who was a healthcare worker with PCR-confirmed SARS-CoV-2 infection or an uninfected control (not recorded which). This specimen was whole blood, taken at baseline.

CDR3 bases: TGCAGTGCTAGTGGAAGCGGGGTATACAATGAGCAGTTCTTC. Residues: CSASGSGVYNEQFF. The genes are TRBV20-1 and TRBJ2-1; 7 nucleotides match TRBD2. Germline lookup yields CDR1 DFQATT and CDR2 SNEGSKA (reference sequence). This CDR3 comprises 14 residues. Trimming took 3 bases from V and 4 from J; bases not matched to a gene: 6.